A single sample gave rise to the 4 T cell receptor beta chains below, sequenced in a study of blood T cell repertoires in COVID-19. Libraries were prepared by immunoSEQ multiplex PCR; TCRdb keeps only in-frame clonotypes and omits some of them. Among more than 110,000 clones listed, more than 70% were seen once. The sequencing sample was made of peripheral blood. These receptors were collected from a man over 45 with active or convalescent COVID-19.

The chain employs TRBV20-1 and TRBJ2-7; D is perhaps TRBD1 (5 bases). Germline CDR1 and CDR2: DFQATT and SNEGSKA (reference sequence). The CDR3 length is 11 residues. V lost 8 bases and J 5 bases, leaving 13 bases between the germline ends. The CDR3 nucleotides read TGCAGTCTCATAAGGGGCGACGAGCAGTACTTC. Translating gives CSLIRGDEQYF.

This clone was seen once. V usage is TRBV19 and J usage is TRBJ1-6, with D hard to call. V gave up 0 bases and J gave up 0 bases, with 9 bases separating them. Germline lookup yields CDR1 LNHDA and CDR2 SQIVND (reference sequence). The CDR3 has 17 amino acids. CDR3 DNA: TGTGCCAGTAGTATAGATCGGCGGAGCTCCTATAATTCACCCCTCCACTTT. It translates to CASSIDRRSSYNSPLHF. The full variable domain, in which reference TRBV19 and TRBJ1-6 provide the parts outside the CDR3, is DGGITQSPKYLFRKEGQNVTLSCEQNLNHDAMYWYRQDPGQGLRLIYYSQIVNDFQKGDIAEGYSVSREKKESFPLTVTSAQKNPTAFYLCASSIDRRSSYNSPLHFGNGTRLTVT.

This chain links TRBV27 with TRBJ2-1, with 8 bases lining up with TRBD1. The CDR3 loop spans 18 amino acids. Germline V lookup: CDR1 MNHEY, CDR2 SMNVEV (reference sequence). V was clipped by 0 bases and J by 2 bases; unmatched bases: 9. CDR3 sequence reads: CASSLSPGQGATYNEQFF. CDR3 DNA sequence: TGTGCCAGCAGTTTATCCCCCGGTCAGGGGGCGACCTACAATGAGCAGTTCTTC.

This chain connects TRBV6-2 or TRBV6-3 to TRBJ1-1; D is perhaps TRBD1 (5 bases). Germline V gives CDR1 MNHEY, CDR2 SVGEGT. V dropped 2 bases and J dropped 10 bases, with 14 bases sitting between them. The CDR3 is made up of 13 amino acids. CDR3 in DNA: TGTGCCAGCAGTTACGACAGTTTGGGAGGAGCTTTCTTT. Encoded protein: CASSYDSLGGAFF.